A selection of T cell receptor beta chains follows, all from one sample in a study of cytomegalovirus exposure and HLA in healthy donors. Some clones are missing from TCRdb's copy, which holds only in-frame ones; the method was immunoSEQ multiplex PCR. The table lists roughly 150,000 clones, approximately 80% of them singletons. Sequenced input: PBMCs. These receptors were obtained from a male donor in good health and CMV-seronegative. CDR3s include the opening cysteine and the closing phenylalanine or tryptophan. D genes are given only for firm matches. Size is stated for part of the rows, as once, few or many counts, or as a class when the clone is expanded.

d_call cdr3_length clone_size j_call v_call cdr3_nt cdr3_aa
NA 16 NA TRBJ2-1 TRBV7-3 TGTGCCAGCAGCTTAAACGGGAGAGGCTCCTACAATGAGCAGTTCTTC CASSLNGRGSYNEQFF
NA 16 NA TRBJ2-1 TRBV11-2 TGTGCCAGCAGCTTAATTCGCGGGGCCGCCTACAATGAGCAGTTCTTC CASSLIRGAAYNEQFF
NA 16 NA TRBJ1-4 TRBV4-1 TGCGCCAGCAGCCAAGTAGGCCGCTTCGGATGGGGCAAACTGTTTTTT CASSQVGRFGWGKLFF
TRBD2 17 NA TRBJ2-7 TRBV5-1 TGCGCCAGCAGCTTGGGTCCGACTAGCGGGATTTCATACGAGCAGTACTTC CASSLGPTSGISYEQYF
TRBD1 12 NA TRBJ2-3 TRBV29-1 TGCAGCCTTCGACAGGGTCGGGATACGCAGTATTTT CSLRQGRDTQYF
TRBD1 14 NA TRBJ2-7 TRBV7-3 TGTGCCAGTGCCGGGACAGGGACCTCCTACGAGCAGTACTTC CASAGTGTSYEQYF
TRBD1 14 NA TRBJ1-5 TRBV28 TGTGCCAGCAGTTTGGGGACAGGGGGGCAGCCCCAGCATTTT CASSLGTGGQPQHF
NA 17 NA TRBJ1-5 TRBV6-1 TGTGCCAGCAGTGATGCTGAAAAGGGAGTGAACAATCAGCCCCAGCATTTT CASSDAEKGVNNQPQHF
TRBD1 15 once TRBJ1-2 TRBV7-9 TGTTCCAGCAGCTTACAGGGGACAGCGATGGGAGGCTACACCTTC CSSSLQGTAMGGYTF
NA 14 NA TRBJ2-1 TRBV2 TGTGCCAGCAGTGCTGCTCCGGGTACCCATGAGCAGTTCTTC CASSAAPGTHEQFF
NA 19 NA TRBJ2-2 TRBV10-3 TGTGCCATCAGTGATATATCGGGCGGGGTTTCCCTAATCGCCGGGGAGCTGTTTTTT CAISDISGGVSLIAGELFF
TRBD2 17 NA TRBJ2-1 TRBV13 TGTGCCAGCAGCTTAAGACTAGCGGGGGCTGGTTGGAATGAGCAGTTCTTC CASSLRLAGAGWNEQFF
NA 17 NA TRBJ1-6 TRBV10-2 TGCGCCAGCAGTGACCCGGGGGGGGGCTCCTATAATTCACCCCTCCACTTT CASSDPGGGSYNSPLHF
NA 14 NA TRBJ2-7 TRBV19 TGTGCCAGTAGTGTTCGGGACACCACCTACGAGCAGTACTTC CASSVRDTTYEQYF
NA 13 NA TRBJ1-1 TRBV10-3 TGTGCCACCTGCCCCGGGTCCCCAGAGGAAGCTTTCTTT CATCPGSPEEAFF
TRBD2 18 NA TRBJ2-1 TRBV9 TGTGCCAGCAGCGTTACTAGCGGGGGGGTTAATCGCTACAATGAGCAGTTCTTC CASSVTSGGVNRYNEQFF
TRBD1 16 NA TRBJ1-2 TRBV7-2 TGTGCCAGCAGCCAACAGGGGGGAAGACAAATCCTTGGCTACACCTTC CASSQQGGRQILGYTF
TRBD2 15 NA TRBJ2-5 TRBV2 TGTGCCAGCGAGGGAACGGGAGGGCACCAAGAGACCCAGTACTTC CASEGTGGHQETQYF
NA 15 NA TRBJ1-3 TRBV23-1 TGCGCCAGCAGTCAATCGCGGGGGCTTGGAAACACCATATATTTT CASSQSRGLGNTIYF
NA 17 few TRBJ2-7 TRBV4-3 TGCGCCAGCAGCCAAGAACAGTTTGCGGCGGGAACCTACGAGCAGTACTTC CASSQEQFAAGTYEQYF
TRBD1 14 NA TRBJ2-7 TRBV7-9 TGTGCCAGCAGCACTCGGACAGGTGACTACGAGCAGTACTTC CASSTRTGDYEQYF
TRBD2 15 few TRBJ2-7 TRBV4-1 TGCGCCAGCAGCCAGGCCCCGGGACTAGCGGGCCTGGCGCACTTC CASSQAPGLAGLAHF
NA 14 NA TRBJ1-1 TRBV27 TGTGCCAGCAGTTTGGGGCTGTGGAACACTGAAGCTTTCTTT CASSLGLWNTEAFF
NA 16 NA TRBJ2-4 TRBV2 TGTGCCAGCAGTTCCCGGGTGATTCTAGCCGAAAACATTCAGTACTTC CASSSRVILAENIQYF
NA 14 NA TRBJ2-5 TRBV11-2 TGTGCCAGCAGCTTAGGTTCCGTCCAAGAGACCCAGTACTTC CASSLGSVQETQYF
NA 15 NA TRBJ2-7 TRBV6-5 TGTGCCAGCAGTCCTTCTGAGGGCTTACTCTACGAGCAGTACTTC CASSPSEGLLYEQYF
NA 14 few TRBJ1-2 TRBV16 TGTGCCAGCAGCCAAATCGGCACAGAGTATGGCTACACCTTC CASSQIGTEYGYTF
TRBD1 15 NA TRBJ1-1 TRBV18 TGTGCCAGCTCCCTCCGGACAGGGGGCTACACTGAAGCTTTCTTT CASSLRTGGYTEAFF
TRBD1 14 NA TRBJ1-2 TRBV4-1 TGCGCCAGCAGCCGCCCGGGACAGAGGTATGGCTACACCTTC CASSRPGQRYGYTF
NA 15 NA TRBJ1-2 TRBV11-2 TGTGCCAGCATCCCCTGGGGCTCGGGGGACTATGGCTACACCTTC CASIPWGSGDYGYTF
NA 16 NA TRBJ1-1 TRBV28 TGTGCCAGCAGTTTGGGGGACGGGGCCGGGGGAACTGAAGCTTTCTTT CASSLGDGAGGTEAFF
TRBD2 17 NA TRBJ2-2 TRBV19 TGTGCCAGTAGTAAATGGGCTAGCGGGAGAGGTGCCGGGGAGCTGTTTTTT CASSKWASGRGAGELFF
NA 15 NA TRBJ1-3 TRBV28 TGTGCCAGCAGAGCCGACGGGGGTACTGGAAACACCATATATTTT CASRADGGTGNTIYF
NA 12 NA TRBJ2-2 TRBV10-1 TGCGCCATCACAGATAACTTACGGGAGCTGTTTTTT CAITDNLRELFF
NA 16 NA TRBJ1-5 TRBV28 TGTGCCAGCGCCCCCTCGATACCAGGGAAAGGTCAGCCCCAGCATTTT CASAPSIPGKGQPQHF
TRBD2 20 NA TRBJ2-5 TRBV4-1 TGCGCCAGCAGCCAAGTGGGGTTACTAGCGGGGGGGCCGTCAGGAGAGACCCAGTACTTC CASSQVGLLAGGPSGETQYF
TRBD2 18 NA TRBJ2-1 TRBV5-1 TGCGCCAGCAGCTTCAACCCCACCCTAGCGGGGTCCAACAATGAGCAGTTCTTC CASSFNPTLAGSNNEQFF
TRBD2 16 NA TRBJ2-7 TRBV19 TGTGCCAGTAGTACAGGACTAGCGGGAGGGTCCTACGAGCAGTACTTC CASSTGLAGGSYEQYF
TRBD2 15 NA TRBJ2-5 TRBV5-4 TGTGCCAGCAGCGATGCCAGCGGGGGTAGTGAGACCCAGTACTTC CASSDASGGSETQYF
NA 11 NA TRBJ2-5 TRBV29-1 TGCAGCGTCCGGTACCAAGAGACCCAGTACTTC CSVRYQETQYF
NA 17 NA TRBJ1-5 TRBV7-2 TGTGCCAGCAGCTTACGACCGGGACTCGAGAACAGTCAGCCCCAGCATTTT CASSLRPGLENSQPQHF